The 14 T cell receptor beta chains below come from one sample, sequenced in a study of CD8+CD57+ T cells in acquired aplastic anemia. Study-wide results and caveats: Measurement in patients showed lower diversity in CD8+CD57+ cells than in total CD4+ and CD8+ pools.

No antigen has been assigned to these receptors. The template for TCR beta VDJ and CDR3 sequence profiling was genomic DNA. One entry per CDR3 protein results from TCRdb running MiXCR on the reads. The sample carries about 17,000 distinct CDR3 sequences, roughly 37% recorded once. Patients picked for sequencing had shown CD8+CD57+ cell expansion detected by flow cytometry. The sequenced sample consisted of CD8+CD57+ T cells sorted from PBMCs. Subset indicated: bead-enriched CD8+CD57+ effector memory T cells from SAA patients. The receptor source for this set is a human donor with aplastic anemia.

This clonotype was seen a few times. The CDR3 DNA follows: TGTGCCACCAGTGAGGCCGGGGATGCCTCTGGCTACACCTTC. This gives the protein CATSEAGDASGYTF. This chain uses TRBV24-1 with TRBJ1-2; D not resolved. V was pared by 4 bases and J by 7 bases, with 15 bases between. The V gene's germline CDR1 is KGHDR and CDR2 SFDVKD. The CDR3 length is 14 residues.

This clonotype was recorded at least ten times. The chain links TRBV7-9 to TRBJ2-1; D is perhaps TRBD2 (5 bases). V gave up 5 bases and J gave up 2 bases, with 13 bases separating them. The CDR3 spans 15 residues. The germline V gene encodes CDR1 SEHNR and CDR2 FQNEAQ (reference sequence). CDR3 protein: CASSGTGIPYNEQFF. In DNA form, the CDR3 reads TGTGCCAGCAGCGGCACGGGAATACCCTACAATGAGCAGTTCTTC.

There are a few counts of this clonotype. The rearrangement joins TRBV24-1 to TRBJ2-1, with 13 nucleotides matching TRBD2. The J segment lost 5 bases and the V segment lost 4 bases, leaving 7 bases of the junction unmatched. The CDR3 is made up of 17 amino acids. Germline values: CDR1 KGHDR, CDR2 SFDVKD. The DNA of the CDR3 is TGTGCCACCAGTGAACCCTCGGGACTAGCGGGAAACAATGAGCAGTTCTTC. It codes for CATSEPSGLAGNNEQFF.

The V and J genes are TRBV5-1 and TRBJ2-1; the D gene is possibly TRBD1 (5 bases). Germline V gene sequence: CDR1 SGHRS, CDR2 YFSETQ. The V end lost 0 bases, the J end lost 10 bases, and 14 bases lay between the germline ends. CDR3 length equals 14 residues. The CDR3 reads CASSLDRQPKEQFF. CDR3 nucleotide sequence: TGCGCCAGCAGCTTGGACAGACAGCCGAAAGAGCAGTTCTTC. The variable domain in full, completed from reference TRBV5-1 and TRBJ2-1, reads KAGVTQTPRYLIKTRGQQVTLSCSPISGHRSVSWYQQTPGQGLQFLFEYFSETQRNKGNFPGRFSGRQFSNSRSEMNVSTLELGDSALYLCASSLDRQPKEQFFGPGTRLTVL.

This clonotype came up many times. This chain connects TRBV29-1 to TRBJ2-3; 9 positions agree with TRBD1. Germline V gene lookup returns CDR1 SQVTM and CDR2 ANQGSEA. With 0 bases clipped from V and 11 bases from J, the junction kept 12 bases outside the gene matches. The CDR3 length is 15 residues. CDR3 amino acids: CSVEDNRGLINEQYF. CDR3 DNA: TGCAGCGTTGAAGACAACAGGGGGCTTATCAATGAGCAGTATTTT.

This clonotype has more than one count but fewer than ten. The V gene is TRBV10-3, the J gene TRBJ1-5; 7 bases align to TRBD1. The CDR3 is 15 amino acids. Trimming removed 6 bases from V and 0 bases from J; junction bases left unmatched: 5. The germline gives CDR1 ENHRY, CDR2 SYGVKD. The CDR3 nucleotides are TGTGCCATCAGGGGGACAGTAGATAGCAATCAGCCCCAGCATTTT. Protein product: CAIRGTVDSNQPQHF.

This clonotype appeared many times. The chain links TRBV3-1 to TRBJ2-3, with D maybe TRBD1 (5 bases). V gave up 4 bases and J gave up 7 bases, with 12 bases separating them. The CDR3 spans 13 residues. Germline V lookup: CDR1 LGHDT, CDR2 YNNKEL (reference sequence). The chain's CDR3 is CASSPGAGNTQYF. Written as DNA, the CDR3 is TGTGCCAGCAGCCCGGGCGCAGGGAATACGCAGTATTTT.

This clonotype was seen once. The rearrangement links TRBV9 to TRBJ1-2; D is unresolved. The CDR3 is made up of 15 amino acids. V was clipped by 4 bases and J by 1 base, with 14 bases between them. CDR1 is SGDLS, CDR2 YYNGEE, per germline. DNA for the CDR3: TGTGCCAGCAGCCCCAAGGTCGGTTTTAACTATGGCTACACCTTC. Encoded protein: CASSPKVGFNYGYTF.

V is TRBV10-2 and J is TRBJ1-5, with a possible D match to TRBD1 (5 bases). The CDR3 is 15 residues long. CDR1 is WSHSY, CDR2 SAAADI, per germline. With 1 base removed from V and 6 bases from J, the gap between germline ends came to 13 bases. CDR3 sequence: CASSEYSQGGQPQHF. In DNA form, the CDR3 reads TGCGCCAGCAGTGAGTATTCTCAGGGAGGTCAGCCCCAGCATTTT.

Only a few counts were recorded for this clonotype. The CDR3 nucleotides read TGTGCCACCAGCAGAACAGGGCTGGGCACTGAAGCTTTCTTT. Its protein is CATSRTGLGTEAFF. The chain is built from TRBV15 and TRBJ1-1; a possible D gene is TRBD1 (6 bases). Germline CDR1 LNHNV, CDR2 YYDKDF (reference sequence). V was shortened by 2 bases and J by 4 bases, with 11 bases between the two germline ends. This CDR3 has 14 amino acids.

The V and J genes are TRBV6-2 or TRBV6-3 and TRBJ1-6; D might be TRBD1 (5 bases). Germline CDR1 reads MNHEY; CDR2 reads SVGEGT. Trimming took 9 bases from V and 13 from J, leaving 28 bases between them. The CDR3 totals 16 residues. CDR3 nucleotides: TGTGCCAGTGGAGGGGTACAGGTGATGTGGCGTTCGCCCCTCCACTTT. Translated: CASGGVQVMWRSPLHF.

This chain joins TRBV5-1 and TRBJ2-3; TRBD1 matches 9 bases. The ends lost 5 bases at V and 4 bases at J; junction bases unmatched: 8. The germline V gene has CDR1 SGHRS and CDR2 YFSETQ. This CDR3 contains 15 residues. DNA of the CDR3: TGCGCCAGCAGACCCGGGACAGGGTTGGCAGATACGCAGTATTTT. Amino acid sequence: CASRPGTGLADTQYF.

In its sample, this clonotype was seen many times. CDR3 bases: TGTGCCAGCAGTTTTTGGTCATTTTATAGCAATCAGCCCCAGCATTTT. It yields the protein CASSFWSFYSNQPQHF. The chain couples TRBV12-3 or TRBV12-4 to TRBJ1-5; D ambiguous. V was trimmed by 3 bases and J by 0 bases, leaving 12 bases between them. CDR3 length: 16 amino acids.

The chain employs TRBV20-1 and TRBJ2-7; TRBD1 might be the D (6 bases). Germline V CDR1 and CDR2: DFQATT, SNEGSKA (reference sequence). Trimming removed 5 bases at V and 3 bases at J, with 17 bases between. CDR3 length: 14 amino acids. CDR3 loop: CSAPSGRGGYEQYF. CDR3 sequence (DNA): TGCAGTGCTCCTTCGGGCCGAGGGGGCTACGAGCAGTACTTC.